A single sample is the source of the 27 T cell receptor beta chains below, sequenced in a study of blood T cell repertoires in COVID-19. Method: immunoSEQ multiplex PCR; TCRdb's copy keeps in-frame clones and lacks some. Among over 20,000 clones listed, approximately 90% were seen once. Sequences were obtained from peripheral blood. All receptors derive from a man aged 65-85 years with acute or convalescent COVID-19.

This sequence joins TRBV20-1 and TRBJ1-2; 7 bases agree with TRBD1. The CDR3 runs 14 residues. Germline assignment: CDR1 DFQATT and CDR2 SNEGSKA (reference sequence). Trimming removed 3 bases from V and 8 bases from J; junction bases left unmatched: 12. In DNA form, the CDR3 reads TGCAGTGCTAGTCCGAGTCGACAGGGAGGAGGCTACACCTTC. Protein: CSASPSRQGGGYTF.

The chain is built from TRBV30 and TRBJ2-3; 10 bases map to TRBD2. There are 16 residues in the CDR3. The germline gives CDR1 GTSNPN, CDR2 SVGIG (reference sequence). The J segment lost 4 bases and the V segment lost 3 bases, leaving 10 bases of the junction unmatched. CDR3 DNA: TGTGCCTGGAGCGGGCTAGGACTAGCGGTCGCAGATACGCAGTATTTT. This encodes CAWSGLGLAVADTQYF. The whole variable domain, remainder taken from reference TRBV30 and TRBJ2-3, is SQTIHQWPATLVQPVGSPLSLECTVEGTSNPNLYWYRQAAGRGLQLLFYSVGIGQISSEVPQNLSASRPQDRQFILSSKKLLLSDSGFYLCAWSGLGLAVADTQYFGPGTRLTVL.

J is TRBJ2-7 and V is TRBV6-5; 10 bases match TRBD2. Germline CDR1 and CDR2: MNHEY and SVGAGI. The CDR3 is 14 residues long. J lost 4 bases, V lost 6 bases, and 6 bases had no gene match. The CDR3 loop is CASRDGTSDYEQYF. The CDR3 region has the DNA TGTGCCAGCAGGGACGGGACTAGCGATTACGAGCAGTACTTC.

The chain recombines TRBV28 with TRBJ1-2; 7 bases fit TRBD1. The V gene's germline CDR1 is MDHEN and CDR2 SYDVKM. The CDR3 spans 14 residues. J gave up 4 bases and V 5 bases, and 7 bases lay outside the gene matches. CDR3 region: CASSGTETLYGYTF. Here the CDR3 DNA reads TGTGCCAGCAGTGGGACAGAGACCCTCTATGGCTACACCTTC.

This chain's CDR3 is CASSRTSGGAGELFF. The DNA of the CDR3 is TGTGCCAGCAGCCGGACTAGCGGAGGGGCCGGGGAGCTGTTTTTT. V usage is TRBV6-6 and J usage is TRBJ2-2; 10 bases map to TRBD2. V gave up 6 bases and J gave up 6 bases; unmatched junction bases: 7. This CDR3 comprises 15 residues. Germline CDR1 reads MNHNY; CDR2 reads SVGAGI (reference sequence).

This clone was seen a few times. The CDR3: CASSPGTGDGYTF. CDR3 nucleotide sequence: TGTGCCAGCAGCCCCGGGACAGGGGATGGCTACACCTTC. The gene calls are TRBV11-2 and TRBJ1-2, with TRBD1 identical over 10 bases. CDR1 and CDR2 (germline): SGHAT, FQNNGV. The CDR3 spans 13 residues. V dropped 5 bases and J dropped 6; count of bases not matched to a gene: 3.

The chain couples TRBV4-2 to TRBJ1-1; maybe TRBD1 (5 bases). The CDR3 spans 16 residues. Trimming took 3 bases from V and 0 from J, leaving 14 bases between them. Germline CDR1 and CDR2: LGHNA and YNFKEQ. In DNA, the CDR3 is TGTGCCAGCAGCCAGATACTTGGGGGGATGAACACTGAAGCTTTCTTT. Translating gives CASSQILGGMNTEAFF.

The chain couples TRBV7-8 to TRBJ1-2; 9 nucleotides align to TRBD1. Germline V CDR1 and CDR2: SGHVS, FQNEAQ. The CDR3 loop spans 15 amino acids. With 0 bases clipped from V and 2 bases from J, the junction kept 1 base outside the gene matches. This CDR3 reads CASSLATGGNYGYTF. CDR3 coding DNA: TGTGCCAGCAGCTTAGCCACAGGGGGCAACTATGGCTACACCTTC.

This clone was observed a single time. The genes are TRBV4-1 and TRBJ2-2; weak D call: TRBD2 (5 bases). Germline values: CDR1 MGHRA, CDR2 YSYEKL. The ends were cut back, 1 base at V and 6 bases at J, with 9 bases in the middle. The CDR3 totals 14 residues. The CDR3 coding sequence is TGCGCCAGCAGCCAAGGGTTTAGCGCCGGGGAGCTGTTTTTT. Protein product: CASSQGFSAGELFF.

The chain combines TRBV5-1 with TRBJ2-7, with TRBD2 matching 12 bases. The CDR3 runs to 15 residues. Trimming at V came to 4 bases and at J to 5 bases, leaving 7 bases not matched to a gene. Germline V CDR1 and CDR2: SGHRS, YFSETQ. The CDR3 sequence is CASSPGLAGSDEQYF. The CDR3 DNA is TGCGCCAGCAGCCCAGGACTAGCGGGATCCGACGAGCAGTACTTC. Complete variable domain (other parts from reference TRBV5-1 and TRBJ2-7): KAGVTQTPRYLIKTRGQQVTLSCSPISGHRSVSWYQQTPGQGLQFLFEYFSETQRNKGNFPGRFSGRQFSNSRSEMNVSTLELGDSALYLCASSPGLAGSDEQYFGPGTRLTVT.

The chain has TRBV6-6 and TRBJ2-6; 7 nucleotides match TRBD1. Germline assignment: CDR1 MNHNY and CDR2 SVGAGI (reference sequence). The CDR3 length is 16 residues. V gave up 5 bases and J gave up 3 bases; unmatched junction bases: 7. As DNA, the CDR3 is TGTGCCAGCAGTCGAGAAGGGGGCCGTGGGGCCAACGTCCTGACTTTC. Its protein is CASSREGGRGANVLTF.

This clone was observed once. This CDR3 reads CASGNDGGSIHTGELFF. The DNA of the CDR3 is TGTGCTAGTGGAAACGACGGGGGGTCTATTCACACCGGGGAGCTGTTTTTT. This sequence joins TRBV12-5 and TRBJ2-2; the match to TRBD2 covers 7 bases. Germline assignment: CDR1 LGHNT and CDR2 FRNRAP. CDR3 length equals 17 residues. J lost 3 bases, V lost 6 bases, and 13 bases had no gene match.

The chain is built from TRBV28 and TRBJ2-2; TRBD2 is a possible D gene (5 bases). Germline V CDR1 and CDR2: MDHEN, SYDVKM. The germline V and J ends were trimmed by 2 bases and 5 bases, with 12 bases remaining between them. This CDR3 spans 15 amino acids. The CDR3 DNA reads TGTGCCAGCAGTTTAAACAGCGGACGGACCGGGGAGCTGTTTTTT. Translation gives CASSLNSGRTGELFF.

The rearrangement uses TRBV29-1 and TRBJ2-1, with 12 bases matching TRBD2. V was pared by 7 bases and J by 6 bases, with 4 bases of the junction left unmatched. The germline gives CDR1 SQVTM, CDR2 ANQGSEA. This CDR3 has 13 residues. DNA of the CDR3: TGCAGCGAGACTAGCGGGAGCGGCAATGAGCAGTTCTTC. Protein: CSETSGSGNEQFF.

The genes are TRBV2 and TRBJ2-5; TRBD2 is a possible D gene (5 bases). Germline V gives CDR1 SNHLY, CDR2 FYNNEI. The CDR3 consists of 17 residues. The V end lost 0 bases, the J end lost 5 bases, and 19 bases lay between the germline ends. The CDR3 DNA sequence: TGTGCCAGCAGTGAAGCGCCCGGACTGTTCCTGGGGGAGACCCAGTACTTC. Protein product: CASSEAPGLFLGETQYF.

V gene TRBV2 combines with J gene TRBJ1-2; the D gene is possibly TRBD1 (5 bases). The ends were cut back, 6 bases at V and 7 bases at J, with 18 bases in the middle. The germline gives CDR1 SNHLY, CDR2 FYNNEI. CDR3 length equals 14 residues. The CDR3 is CASSPQVRDRGYTF. For the CDR3, the DNA is TGTGCCAGCAGCCCCCAAGTCAGGGATCGTGGCTACACCTTC.

The chain uses TRBV3-1 (or the pseudogene TRBV3-2) and TRBJ1-1; D gene ambiguous. V was pared by 4 bases and J by 2 bases, with 20 bases between. The germline CDR1 and CDR2 sequences are LGHDT and YNNKEL (reference sequence). The CDR3 contains 17 residues. This CDR3 is CASSLRQTSQRNTEAFF. Here the CDR3 DNA reads TGTGCCAGCAGCCTGAGACAAACCTCCCAACGAAACACTGAAGCTTTCTTT.

The rearrangement uses TRBV6-5 and TRBJ2-5; no clear D. Germline V gene data show CDR1 as MNHEY and CDR2 as SVGAGI. V lost 5 bases and J lost 4, with 5 bases in between. CDR3 length equals 11 residues. CDR3 sequence (DNA): TGTGCCAGCAGTCGCGCAGAGACCCAGTACTTC. Translated: CASSRAETQYF.

The V gene is TRBV25-1, the J gene TRBJ2-1; TRBD2 is a possible D gene (7 bases). The CDR3 has 14 amino acids. With 7 bases removed from V and 6 bases from J, the gap between germline ends came to 16 bases. Germline V gene sequence: CDR1 MGHDK, CDR2 SYGVNS. CDR3 region: CASTGFGGPNEQFF. The DNA for the CDR3 is TGTGCCAGCACTGGATTCGGGGGGCCCAATGAGCAGTTCTTC.

The gene calls are TRBV19 and TRBJ2-2; TRBD1 matches 7 bases. V shed 2 bases, J shed 5 bases, and the junction held 5 bases outside the gene matches. CDR1 is LNHDA and CDR2 is SQIVND in the germline V gene (reference sequence). This CDR3 spans 15 amino acids. The CDR3 region is CASSIRQGSTGELFF. The CDR3 DNA reads TGTGCCAGTAGTATAAGACAGGGCAGTACCGGGGAGCTGTTTTTT.

Here the CDR3 reads CASSPRQGQGNSYEQYF. As DNA, the CDR3 is TGTGCCAGCAGCCCACGACAGGGACAGGGGAACTCCTACGAGCAGTACTTC. V usage is TRBV7-9 and J usage is TRBJ2-7; 10 positions match TRBD1. Trimming removed 5 bases from V and 0 bases from J; junction bases left unmatched: 10. The CDR3 has 17 amino acids. Germline V gene data show CDR1 as SEHNR and CDR2 as FQNEAQ (reference sequence). The whole variable domain, remainder taken from reference TRBV7-9 and TRBJ2-7, is DTGVSQNPRHKITKRGQNVTFRCDPISEHNRLYWYRQTLGQGPEFLTYFQNEAQLEKSRLLSDRFSAERPKGSFSTLEIQRTEQGDSAMYLCASSPRQGQGNSYEQYFGPGTRLTVT.

The gene calls are TRBV10-3 and TRBJ2-1; the D is unclear. In germline, CDR1 is ENHRY, CDR2 SYGVKD. The CDR3 sequence is 12 residues long. The V gene lost 1 base and the J gene lost 8 bases, with 6 bases spanning the gap. The CDR3 is CAISELRDEQFF. The CDR3 nucleotides read TGTGCCATCAGTGAGTTGAGAGATGAGCAGTTCTTC.

In its sample, this clone was seen a few times. The chain has TRBV5-1 and TRBJ1-1; possible D gene TRBD1, 5 bases. This CDR3 is 14 amino acids long. The germline V gene encodes CDR1 SGHRS and CDR2 YFSETQ. V lost 3 bases to trimming and J lost 3 bases, with 12 bases between them. CDR3 amino acids: CASSSRGGYTEAFF. The CDR3 DNA follows: TGCGCCAGCAGCTCCCGGGGGGGGTACACTGAAGCTTTCTTT.

V is TRBV5-1 and J is TRBJ2-1, with 12 bases lining up with TRBD2. V gave up 3 bases and J gave up 0 bases; unmatched junction bases: 1. CDR1 is SGHRS, CDR2 YFSETQ, per germline. The CDR3 sequence is 16 residues long. The CDR3 protein is CASSSSGGDSYNEQFF. In DNA, the CDR3 is TGCGCCAGCAGCTCTAGCGGGGGGGACTCCTACAATGAGCAGTTCTTC. Full variable domain (outside the CDR3, taken from reference TRBV5-1 and TRBJ2-1): KAGVTQTPRYLIKTRGQQVTLSCSPISGHRSVSWYQQTPGQGLQFLFEYFSETQRNKGNFPGRFSGRQFSNSRSEMNVSTLELGDSALYLCASSSSGGDSYNEQFFGPGTRLTVL.

V usage is TRBV5-4 and J usage is TRBJ1-1; 9 nucleotides match TRBD1. There are 15 residues in the CDR3. V trimming: 4 bases; J trimming: 8 bases; junction bases outside the gene matches: 12. Germline V CDR1 and CDR2: SGHNT, YYREEE (reference sequence). CDR3 nucleotide sequence: TGTGCCAGCAGCCCGCCGGGACAGGGTACTCGGGAAGCTTTCTTT. Translated, it gives CASSPPGQGTREAFF.

The rearrangement joins TRBV9 to TRBJ2-1; 7 bases align to TRBD2. Unmatched junction bases numbered 3, after V lost 3 bases and J lost 6 bases. The CDR3 covers 13 residues. CDR1 SGDLS and CDR2 YYNGEE come from the germline V gene. The CDR3 coding sequence is TGTGCCAGCAGCGACCGACTAGCCAATGAGCAGTTCTTC. Protein: CASSDRLANEQFF. Together with reference TRBV9 and TRBJ2-1, the CDR3 gives the full variable domain: DSGVTQTPKHLITATGQRVTLRCSPRSGDLSVYWYQQSLDQGLQFLIQYYNGEERAKGNILERFSAQQFPDLHSELNLSSLELGDSALYFCASSDRLANEQFFGPGTRLTVL.

This clone was seen a handful of times. The chain uses TRBV30 and TRBJ1-6, with TRBD1 matching 9 bases. Germline V gene lookup returns CDR1 GTSNPN and CDR2 SVGIG (reference sequence). CDR3 length: 15 amino acids. V dropped 4 bases and J dropped 5; count of bases not matched to a gene: 6. CDR3 DNA: TGTGCCTGGAACCTAGGACAGGGGCATAATTCACCCCTCCACTTT. Translating it yields CAWNLGQGHNSPLHF.